This paragraph reports one T cell receptor beta chain. Antigen unknown. The sample originates from a study of OX40 agonist ivuxolimab in advanced cancers. Generated by immunoSEQ multiplex PCR, the TCRdb table keeps only in-frame clones and is missing some. This table has roughly 80,000 clones, 85% to 95% appearing once. General study points: The average count of expanded clones was higher among CD8+ T cells than among CD4+.

V was shortened by 7 bases and J by 4 bases, with 19 bases between the two germline ends. There are 15 residues in the CDR3. In germline, CDR1 is MNHEY, CDR2 SVGAGI. Baseline was the first blood sampling point, followed by cycle 4 day 1 and cycle 7 day 1. The chain employs TRBV6-5 and TRBJ2-5; D gene ambiguous. This material consisted of CD4+ or CD8+ T cells sorted from blood, taken in a trial of the OX40 agonist ivuxolimab. The source of this sequence is an adult with an advanced solid tumor such as melanoma, head and neck, liver or kidney cancer. This CDR3 reads CASTKASAAVETQYF. The CDR3 DNA reads TGTGCCAGCACCAAGGCGTCTGCGGCAGTAGAGACCCAGTACTTC.